What follows is one T cell receptor beta chain and its context. Its antigen is as yet unknown. This sample stems from a study of cytomegalovirus exposure and HLA in healthy donors. For the study at large: Most donors, roughly 77% of over 350 genotyped, fell in the Caucasian-associated ancestry cluster. Notes on the study in general: Earlier analysis looked at TCR beta V segments, and most were productive about 90% or about 30% of the time. According to the study, roughly 160 TCR beta chains were cytomegalovirus-associated.

The CDR3 extends over 13 amino acids. The ends were cut back, 4 bases at V and 5 bases at J, with 11 bases in the middle. Germline loops: CDR1 LNHNV, CDR2 YYDKDF (reference sequence). A multiplex PCR was run with 60 Vbeta primers and 13 Jbeta primers. Original analysis: It was a later analysis that counted tens of millions of unique TCR beta chains, of which around 11 million were shared. Generated by immunoSEQ multiplex PCR, the TCRdb table keeps only in-frame clones and is missing some. That table supplies the V and J calls and clone size; D and trimming were determined from the DNA. The sample records around 45,000 clones, roughly half being singletons.

The V and J genes are TRBV15 and TRBJ2-5; D might be TRBD2 (6 bases). The sample taken for sequencing was PBMCs. This TCR came from a man aged 60-69 years in good health and CMV-seronegative. The chain's CDR3 is CATSTRGKETQYF. CDR3 DNA sequence: TGTGCCACCAGCACTCGGGGGAAGGAGACCCAGTACTTC.